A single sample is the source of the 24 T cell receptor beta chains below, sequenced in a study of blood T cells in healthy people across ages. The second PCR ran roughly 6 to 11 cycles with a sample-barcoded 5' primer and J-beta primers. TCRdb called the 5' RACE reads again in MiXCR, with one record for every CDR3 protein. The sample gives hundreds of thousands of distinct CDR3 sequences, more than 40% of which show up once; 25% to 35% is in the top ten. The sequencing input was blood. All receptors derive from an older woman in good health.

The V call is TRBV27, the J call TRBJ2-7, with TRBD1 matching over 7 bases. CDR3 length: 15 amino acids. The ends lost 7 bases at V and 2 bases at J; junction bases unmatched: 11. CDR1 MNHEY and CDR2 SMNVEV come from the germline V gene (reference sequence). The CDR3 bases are TGTGCCAGCACTATTCGGACAGGAGGAGCCTACGAGCAGTACTTC. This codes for CASTIRTGGAYEQYF.

CDR3 sequence (DNA): TGTGCCAGCAGCCTCGGTGGGGTAGACAATGAAAAACTGTTTTTT. Translated: CASSLGGVDNEKLFF. The chain couples TRBV4-2 to TRBJ1-4, with D uncertain. The ends were cut back, 4 bases at V and 5 bases at J, with 14 bases in the middle. Germline CDR1 reads LGHNA; CDR2 reads YNFKEQ. The CDR3 sequence is 15 residues long.

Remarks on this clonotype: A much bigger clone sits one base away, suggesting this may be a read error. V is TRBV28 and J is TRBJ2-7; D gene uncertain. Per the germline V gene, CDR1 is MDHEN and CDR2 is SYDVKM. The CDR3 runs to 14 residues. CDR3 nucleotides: TGTGCCGGCAGCCGAACATGGACCTCCTACGAGCAGTACTTC. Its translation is CAGSRTWTSYEQYF. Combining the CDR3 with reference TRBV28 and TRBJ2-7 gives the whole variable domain DVKVTQSSRYLVKRTGEKVFLECVQDMDHENMFWYRQDPGLGLRLIYFSYDVKMKEKGDIPEGYSVSREKKERFSLILESASTNQTSMYLCAGSRTWTSYEQYFGPGTRLTVT.

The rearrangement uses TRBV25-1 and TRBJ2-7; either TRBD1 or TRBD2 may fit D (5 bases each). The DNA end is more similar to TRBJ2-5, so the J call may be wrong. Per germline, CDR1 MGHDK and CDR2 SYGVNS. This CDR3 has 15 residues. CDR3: CASSGSGGDAETQYF. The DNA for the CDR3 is TGTGCCAGCAGTGGATCGGGTGGGGACGCAGAGACCCAGTACTTC.

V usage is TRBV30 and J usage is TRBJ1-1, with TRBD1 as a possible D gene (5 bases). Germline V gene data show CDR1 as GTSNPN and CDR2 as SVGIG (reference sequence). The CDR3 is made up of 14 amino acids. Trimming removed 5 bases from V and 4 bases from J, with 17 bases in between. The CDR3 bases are TGTGCCTGGGGGGGGGACCCTGGGAGCACTGAAGCTTTCTTT. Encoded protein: CAWGGDPGSTEAFF.

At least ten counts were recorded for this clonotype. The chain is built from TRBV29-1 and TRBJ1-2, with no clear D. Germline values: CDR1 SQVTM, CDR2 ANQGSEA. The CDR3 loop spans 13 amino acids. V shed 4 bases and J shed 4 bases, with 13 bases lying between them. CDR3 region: CSVGEGLGYGYTF. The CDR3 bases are TGCAGCGTTGGAGAAGGGTTGGGCTATGGCTACACCTTC.

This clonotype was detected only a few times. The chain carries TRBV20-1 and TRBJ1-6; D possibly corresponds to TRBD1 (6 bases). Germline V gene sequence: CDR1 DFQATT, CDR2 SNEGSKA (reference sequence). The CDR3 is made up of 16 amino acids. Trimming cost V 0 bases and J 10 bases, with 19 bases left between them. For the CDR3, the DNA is TGCAGTGCTAGAGATCGGGTTCGGGGGGCGCAGTCACCCCTCCACTTT. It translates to CSARDRVRGAQSPLHF.

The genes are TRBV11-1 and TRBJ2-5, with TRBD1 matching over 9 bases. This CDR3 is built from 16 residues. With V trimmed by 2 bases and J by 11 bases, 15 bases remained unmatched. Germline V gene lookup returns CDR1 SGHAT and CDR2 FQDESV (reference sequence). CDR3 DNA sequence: TGTGCCAGCAGCTTATTGGAGGGGACAGGGTCCTACGGGCAGTACTTC. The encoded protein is CASSLLEGTGSYGQYF.

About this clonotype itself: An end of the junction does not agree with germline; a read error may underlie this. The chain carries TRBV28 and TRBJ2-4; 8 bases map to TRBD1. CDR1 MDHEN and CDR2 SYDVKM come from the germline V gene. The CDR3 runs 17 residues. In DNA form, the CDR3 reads TGTGCCAGCAGTTTAATGGGGGACAGGAGAGCCAAAAGCATTCAGTACTTC. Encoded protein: CASSLMGDRRAKSIQYF.

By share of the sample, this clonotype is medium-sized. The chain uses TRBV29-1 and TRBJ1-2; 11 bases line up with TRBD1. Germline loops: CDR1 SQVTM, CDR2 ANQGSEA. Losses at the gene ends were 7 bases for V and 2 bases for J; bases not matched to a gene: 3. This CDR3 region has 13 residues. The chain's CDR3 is CSGTGGANYGYTF. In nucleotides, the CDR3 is TGCAGCGGGACAGGGGGCGCGAACTATGGCTACACCTTC.

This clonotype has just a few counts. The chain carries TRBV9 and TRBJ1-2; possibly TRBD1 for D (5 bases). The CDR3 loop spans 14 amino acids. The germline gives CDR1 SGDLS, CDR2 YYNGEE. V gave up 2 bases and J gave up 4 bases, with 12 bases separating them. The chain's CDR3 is CASSVAREAYGYTF. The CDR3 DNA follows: TGTGCCAGCAGCGTGGCCAGGGAGGCCTATGGCTACACCTTC.

CDR3 in amino acids: CASLVGSYGYTF. Written as DNA, the CDR3 is TGTGCCAGCCTGGTGGGCAGCTATGGCTACACCTTC. This chain connects TRBV21-1 to TRBJ1-2. TRBV21-1 is deemed a pseudogene. This CDR3 is built from 12 residues.

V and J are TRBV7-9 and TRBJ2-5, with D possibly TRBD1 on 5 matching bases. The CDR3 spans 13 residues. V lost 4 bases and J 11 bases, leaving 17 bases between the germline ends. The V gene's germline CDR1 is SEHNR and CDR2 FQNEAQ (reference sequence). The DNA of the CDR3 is TGTGCCAGCAGCTCTTGGACATACAATGAGCAGTACTTC. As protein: CASSSWTYNEQYF.

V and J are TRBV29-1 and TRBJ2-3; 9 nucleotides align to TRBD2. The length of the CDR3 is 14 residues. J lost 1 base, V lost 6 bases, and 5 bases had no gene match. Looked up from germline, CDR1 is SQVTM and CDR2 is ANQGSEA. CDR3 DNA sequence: TGCAGCGTCGCGGGAGGGCCGGGCACAGATACGCAGTATTTT. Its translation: CSVAGGPGTDTQYF.

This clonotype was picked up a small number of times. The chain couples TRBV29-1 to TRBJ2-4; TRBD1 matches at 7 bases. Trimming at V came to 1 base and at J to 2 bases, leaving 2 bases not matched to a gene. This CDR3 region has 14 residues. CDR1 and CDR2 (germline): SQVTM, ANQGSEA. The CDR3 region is CSVEGGQTKNIQYF. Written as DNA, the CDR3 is TGCAGCGTTGAAGGGGGACAGACCAAAAACATTCAGTACTTC.

The CDR3 DNA follows: TGTGCCAGCAGCGTAGTTAGCGGGACCTACGGGGGCAATGAGCAGTTCTTC. Its translation: CASSVVSGTYGGNEQFF. The chain recombines TRBV9 with TRBJ2-1; TRBD2 aligns across 8 bases. CDR1 is SGDLS and CDR2 is YYNGEE in the germline V gene. The CDR3 spans 17 residues. Trimming removed 0 bases from V and 6 bases from J; junction bases left unmatched: 11.

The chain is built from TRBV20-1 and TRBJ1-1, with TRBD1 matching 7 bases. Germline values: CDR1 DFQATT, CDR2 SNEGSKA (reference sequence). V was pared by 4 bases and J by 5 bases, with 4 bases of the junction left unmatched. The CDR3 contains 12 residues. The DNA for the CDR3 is TGCAGTGCTACAGACAGGGTAACTGAAGCTTTCTTT. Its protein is CSATDRVTEAFF.

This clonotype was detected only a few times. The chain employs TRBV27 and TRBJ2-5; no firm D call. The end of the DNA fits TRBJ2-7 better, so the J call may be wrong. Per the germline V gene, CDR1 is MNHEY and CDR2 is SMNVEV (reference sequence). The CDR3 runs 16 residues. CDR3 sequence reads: CASSFNRPQVSYEQYF. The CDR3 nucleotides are TGTGCCAGCAGTTTCAATCGGCCGCAGGTATCCTACGAGCAGTACTTC.

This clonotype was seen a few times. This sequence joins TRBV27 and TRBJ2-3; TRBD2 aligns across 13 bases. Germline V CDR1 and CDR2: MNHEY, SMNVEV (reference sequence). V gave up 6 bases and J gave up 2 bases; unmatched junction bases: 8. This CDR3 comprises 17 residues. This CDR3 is CASSRRTSGSFTDTQYF. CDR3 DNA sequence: TGTGCCAGCAGCCGTCGGACTAGCGGGAGTTTCACAGATACGCAGTATTTT.

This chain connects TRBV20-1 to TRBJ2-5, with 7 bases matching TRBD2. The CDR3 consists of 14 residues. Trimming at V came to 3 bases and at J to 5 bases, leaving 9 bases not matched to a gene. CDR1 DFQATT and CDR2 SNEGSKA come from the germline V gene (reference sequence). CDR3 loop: CSASLAARVETQYF. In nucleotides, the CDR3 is TGCAGTGCTAGTCTAGCGGCACGGGTGGAGACCCAGTACTTC.

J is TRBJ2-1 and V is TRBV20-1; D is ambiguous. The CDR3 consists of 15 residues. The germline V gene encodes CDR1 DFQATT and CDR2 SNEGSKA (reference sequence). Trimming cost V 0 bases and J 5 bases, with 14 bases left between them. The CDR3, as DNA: TGCAGTGCTAGAGACCCACTCCGGAGCCACAATGAGCAGTTCTTC. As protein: CSARDPLRSHNEQFF.

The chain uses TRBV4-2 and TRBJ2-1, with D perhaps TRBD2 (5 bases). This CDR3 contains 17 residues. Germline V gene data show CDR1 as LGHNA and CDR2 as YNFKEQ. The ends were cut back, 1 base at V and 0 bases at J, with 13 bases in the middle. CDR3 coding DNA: TGTGCCAGCAGCCAAGCGTGGACTCCAAGCTCCTACAATGAGCAGTTCTTC. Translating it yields CASSQAWTPSSYNEQFF.

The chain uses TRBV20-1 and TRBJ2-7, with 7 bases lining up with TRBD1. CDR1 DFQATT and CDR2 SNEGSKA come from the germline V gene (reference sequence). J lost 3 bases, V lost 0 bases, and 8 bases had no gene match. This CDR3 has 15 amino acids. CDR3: CSARDLRQGNYEQYF. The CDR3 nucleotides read TGCAGTGCTAGAGATCTAAGACAGGGCAACTACGAGCAGTACTTC.

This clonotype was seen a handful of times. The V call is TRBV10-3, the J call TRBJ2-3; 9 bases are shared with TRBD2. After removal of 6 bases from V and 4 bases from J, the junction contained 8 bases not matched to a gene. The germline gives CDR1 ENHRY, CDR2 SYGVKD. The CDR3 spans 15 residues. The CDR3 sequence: CAIRPTSGSSDTQYF. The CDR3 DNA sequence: TGTGCCATCAGGCCGACTAGCGGAAGCTCAGATACGCAGTATTTT.